This T cell receptor beta chain is from a study of graft-versus-host responses after intestinal transplantation. Study-level information: Tacrolimus plus steroids were given to all recipients for about three years, preceded by anti-thymocyte globulin induction.

Turning to this clone: The antigen is unknown.

The data were produced by immunoSEQ multiplex PCR, yet TCRdb's version contains in-frame clones alone and is incomplete. The table records about 97,000 clones, roughly 90% of them present only once. Study-wide results and caveats: Allograft graft-versus-host to host-versus-graft clonal ratios ran high in patients with graft-donor T cell macrochimerism.

CDR1 and CDR2 (germline): SGHRS, YFSETQ. The CDR3 runs 13 residues. V was cut by 4 bases and J by 5 bases, with 10 bases left in between. Sequenced here: PBMCs, sampled approximately 420 days after intestinal transplant. The sequence was collected from a human patient who received an intestinal transplant, so some T cells may come from the graft donor. V gene TRBV5-1 combines with J gene TRBJ1-5; D ambiguous. CDR3 nucleotide sequence: TGCGCCAGCAGCCAAGAGTCGGATCAGCCCCAGCATTTT. This encodes CASSQESDQPQHF.